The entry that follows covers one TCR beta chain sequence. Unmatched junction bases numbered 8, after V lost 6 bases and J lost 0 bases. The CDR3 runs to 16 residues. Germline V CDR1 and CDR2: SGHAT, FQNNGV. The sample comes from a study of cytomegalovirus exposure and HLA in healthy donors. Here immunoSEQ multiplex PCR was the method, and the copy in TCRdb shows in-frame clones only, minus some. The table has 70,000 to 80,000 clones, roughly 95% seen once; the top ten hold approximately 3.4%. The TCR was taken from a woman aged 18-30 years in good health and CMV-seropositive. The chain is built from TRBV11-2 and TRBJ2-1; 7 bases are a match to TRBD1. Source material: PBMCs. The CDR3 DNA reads TGTGCCAGCAGACTCGCCAGGGGGAGCTCCTACAATGAGCAGTTCTTC. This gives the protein CASRLARGSSYNEQFF.